A single sample gave rise to the 21 T cell receptor beta chains below, sequenced in a study of T cell responses to AZD1222 COVID-19 vaccine. Only in-frame clones appear in the TCRdb table, and some are missing; sequencing was by immunoSEQ multiplex PCR. The sample records 140,000 to 150,000 clones, roughly 92% being singletons. The sequencing here drew on peripheral blood, taken on day 0 of AZD1222 vaccination. Receptors originate from an adult in good health.

The chain employs TRBV7-4 and TRBJ2-1; 15 bases agree with TRBD2. The CDR3 is made up of 18 amino acids. Per the germline V gene, CDR1 is SGHVT and CDR2 is SQSDAQ. Trimming took 4 bases from V and 7 from J; bases not matched to a gene: 11. The CDR3 DNA is TGTGCCAGCAGCTCTTCTCGGACTAGCGGGAGGGTCTATAATGAGCAGTTCTTC. This codes for CASSSSRTSGRVYNEQFF.

This clone has just a few counts. The rearrangement links TRBV30 to TRBJ2-1; 9 bases fit TRBD2. Germline CDR1 GTSNPN, CDR2 SVGIG (reference sequence). The CDR3 runs to 15 residues. The V and J ends lost 0 bases and 2 bases, in that order; junction bases with no gene match: 2. The CDR3 coding sequence is TGTGCCTGGAGTGTCCTAGCGGGGCCCTACAATGAGCAGTTCTTC. Translating gives CAWSVLAGPYNEQFF.

The rearrangement links TRBV5-4 to TRBJ2-7, with a possible D match to TRBD2 (6 bases). V gave up 2 bases and J gave up 1 base, with 10 bases separating them. Per the germline V gene, CDR1 is SGHNT and CDR2 is YYREEE (reference sequence). This CDR3 is 14 amino acids long. The CDR3 DNA is TGTGCCAGCAGCTTCTCCCGGGGGTCCTACGAGCAGTACTTC. This gives the protein CASSFSRGSYEQYF.

The rearrangement links TRBV27 to TRBJ1-4; the D gene is possibly TRBD1 (6 bases). Germline values: CDR1 MNHEY, CDR2 SMNVEV (reference sequence). The V gene lost 4 bases and the J gene lost 6 bases, with 12 bases spanning the gap. CDR3 size: 14 residues. The CDR3 region is CASSSQGYDEKLFF. CDR3 nucleotide sequence: TGTGCCAGCAGTTCACAGGGTTACGATGAAAAACTGTTTTTT.

This sequence joins TRBV2 and TRBJ1-5; no definite D call. Germline CDR1 and CDR2: SNHLY and FYNNEI. The CDR3 is made up of 12 amino acids. V was trimmed by 3 bases and J by 10 bases, leaving 10 bases between them. The CDR3 here is CASSDSPRPQHF. CDR3 nucleotide sequence: TGTGCCAGCAGTGATTCCCCCCGTCCCCAGCATTTT. The complete variable domain, with remaining parts taken from reference TRBV2 and TRBJ1-5, reads EPEVTQTPSHQVTQMGQEVILRCVPISNHLYFYWYRQILGQKVEFLVSFYNNEISEKSEIFDDQFSVERPDGSNFTLKIRSTKLEDSAMYFCASSDSPRPQHFGDGTRLSIL.

The rearrangement uses TRBV6-1 and TRBJ1-1; D is ambiguous. Deletions cut 3 bases from V and 3 bases from J, with 14 bases between. The germline CDR1 and CDR2 sequences are MNHNS and SASEGT. The CDR3 totals 15 residues. The CDR3, as DNA: TGTGCCAGCAGTGACGAGGGCTTTAGGGACACTGAAGCTTTCTTT. Translated, it gives CASSDEGFRDTEAFF.

The chain has TRBV6-1 and TRBJ1-5; D perhaps matches TRBD1 (6 bases). The CDR3 is made up of 16 amino acids. CDR1 and CDR2 from the germline V gene are MNHNS and SASEGT. Trimming cost V 2 bases and J 6 bases, with 17 bases left between them. The CDR3 nucleotides read TGTGCCAGCAGTGAATGGGGGGCGGACGGGTTTCAGCCCCAGCATTTT. Translated: CASSEWGADGFQPQHF.

The rearrangement links TRBV10-3 to TRBJ1-1, with 11 bases aligning to TRBD1. The junction had 5 bases not matched to a gene; V was cut back by 7 bases and J by 1 base. The CDR3 length is 15 residues. Looked up from germline, CDR1 is ENHRY and CDR2 is SYGVKD. The CDR3 protein is CAITGTGGRNTEAFF. CDR3 coding DNA: TGTGCCATCACTGGGACAGGGGGAAGGAACACTGAAGCTTTCTTT.

This chain links TRBV5-4 with TRBJ2-1; perhaps TRBD2 as D (5 bases). The CDR3 length is 15 residues. CDR1 and CDR2 from the germline V gene are SGHNT and YYREEE (reference sequence). V gave up 4 bases and J gave up 1 base, with 12 bases separating them. The CDR3 bases are TGTGCCAGCAGCGACGGACTCCAATCCTACAATGAGCAGTTCTTC. It translates to CASSDGLQSYNEQFF.

The V gene is TRBV5-1, the J gene TRBJ2-6, with 7 bases fitting TRBD1. From germline, CDR1 is SGHRS and CDR2 YFSETQ. The CDR3 loop spans 19 amino acids. The ends lost 2 bases at V and 0 bases at J; junction bases unmatched: 11. The CDR3 region is CASSFFSRGSNSGANVLTF. For the CDR3, the DNA is TGCGCCAGCAGCTTTTTCAGCAGGGGGTCTAACTCTGGGGCCAACGTCCTGACTTTC. The variable domain in full, completed from reference TRBV5-1 and TRBJ2-6, reads KAGVTQTPRYLIKTRGQQVTLSCSPISGHRSVSWYQQTPGQGLQFLFEYFSETQRNKGNFPGRFSGRQFSNSRSEMNVSTLELGDSALYLCASSFFSRGSNSGANVLTFGAGSRLTVL.

V gene TRBV3-1 (or the pseudogene TRBV3-2) combines with J gene TRBJ1-3; no clear D gene. V was shortened by 5 bases and J by 0 bases, with 11 bases between the two germline ends. This CDR3 is 15 amino acids long. From germline, CDR1 is LGHDT and CDR2 YNNKEL (reference sequence). DNA of the CDR3: TGTGCCAGCAGCGCGACGGCGAGCTCTGGAAACACCATATATTTT. Protein sequence: CASSATASSGNTIYF.

J is TRBJ1-4 and V is TRBV18, with D unresolved. From germline, CDR1 is KGHSH and CDR2 LQKENI. V was clipped by 3 bases and J by 0 bases, with 11 bases between them. The CDR3 length is 16 residues. The CDR3 spells CASSPGGPATNEKLFF. CDR3 DNA sequence: TGTGCCAGCTCACCGGGAGGCCCTGCAACTAATGAAAAACTGTTTTTT.

The chain links TRBV5-1 to TRBJ2-2, with 10 bases fitting TRBD2. Germline lookup yields CDR1 SGHRS and CDR2 YFSETQ. This CDR3 is built from 17 residues. After removal of 2 bases from V and 4 bases from J, the junction contained 8 bases not matched to a gene. This chain's CDR3 is CASSFGSGRLRTGELFF. The CDR3 DNA is TGCGCCAGCAGCTTCGGTAGCGGGAGGTTACGCACCGGGGAGCTGTTTTTT.

This clone was counted a single time. V usage is TRBV28 and J usage is TRBJ1-1; unclear D gene. This CDR3 is 11 amino acids long. In germline, CDR1 is MDHEN, CDR2 SYDVKM. The V and J ends lost 8 bases and 1 base respectively, with 5 bases between them. CDR3 protein: CASVRNTEAFF. The CDR3 nucleotides are TGTGCCAGCGTAAGGAACACTGAAGCTTTCTTT.

There are a few counts of this clone. The rearrangement joins TRBV6-4 to TRBJ2-1; TRBD2 aligns across 9 bases. CDR3 length equals 15 residues. Looked up from germline, CDR1 is MRHNA and CDR2 is SNTAGT. Germline trimming cut 0 bases from V and 9 bases from J; bases unmatched to any gene: 6. The DNA of the CDR3 is TGTGCCAGCAGTGACTCTGAGCGGGAGGTTAGTGAGCAGTTCTTC. Its protein product is CASSDSEREVSEQFF.

The chain carries TRBV5-1 and TRBJ1-5, with unresolved D. In germline, CDR1 is SGHRS, CDR2 YFSETQ. The length of the CDR3 is 13 residues. The V and J ends lost 0 bases and 7 bases respectively, with 8 bases between them. The chain's CDR3 is CASSLDGKQPQHF. Written as DNA, the CDR3 is TGCGCCAGCAGCTTGGACGGAAAGCAGCCCCAGCATTTT.

The genes are TRBV12-3 or TRBV12-4 and TRBJ1-6, with D possibly being TRBD1 (6 bases). The CDR3 spans 13 residues. V lost 7 bases, J lost 8 bases, and 12 bases lay in between. CDR3 DNA sequence: TGTGCCAGCATAAAGGGGGAGGATTCACCCCTCCACTTT. It is translated as CASIKGEDSPLHF.

The chain joins TRBV28 to TRBJ2-7, with 12 bases that match TRBD2. This CDR3 region has 15 residues. Germline V gives CDR1 MDHEN, CDR2 SYDVKM. The V gene end was trimmed by 3 bases and the J gene end by 1 base; junction bases not matched to a gene: 1. The CDR3 region has the DNA TGTGCCAGCAGTTTGACTAGCGGGAGATCCTACGAGCAGTACTTC. It translates to CASSLTSGRSYEQYF.

The chain links TRBV29-1 to TRBJ1-3; the match to TRBD1 covers 7 bases. The CDR3 is 16 amino acids. The trim removed 4 bases at V and 0 bases at J, leaving 9 bases unmatched. The V gene's germline CDR1 is SQVTM and CDR2 ANQGSEA. The CDR3 loop is CSVVGGTVGSGNTIYF. CDR3 DNA sequence: TGCAGCGTTGTCGGAGGGACAGTCGGCTCTGGAAACACCATATATTTT.

The table lists this clone with a count of one. The genes are TRBV9 and TRBJ2-1; 8 nucleotides align to TRBD2. CDR1 SGDLS and CDR2 YYNGEE come from the germline V gene. With V trimmed by 7 bases and J by 0 bases, 12 bases remained unmatched. The CDR3 has 17 amino acids. Here the CDR3 DNA reads TGTGCCAGCGCTCCGGGAGGAAGCGGGGGCTCCTACAATGAGCAGTTCTTC. It codes for CASAPGGSGGSYNEQFF.

This clone was counted between two and nine times. The chain recombines TRBV7-9 with TRBJ2-1; D ambiguous. V dropped 5 bases and J dropped 0 bases, with 17 bases sitting between them. The CDR3 is made up of 17 amino acids. Germline CDR1 and CDR2: SEHNR and FQNEAQ (reference sequence). The CDR3 spells CASSPRDVQVSYNEQFF. CDR3 sequence (DNA): TGTGCCAGCAGCCCACGAGACGTGCAGGTCTCCTACAATGAGCAGTTCTTC.